Included here is one T cell receptor (beta chain) sequence, with context. The sample belongs to a study of blood T cell repertoires in COVID-19. Across the whole study: COVID-19 samples collected from the United States, Italy and Spain covered acute and convalescent phases. T cells, B-cell-depleted T cells, or PBMCs provided the cDNA or gDNA that served as material.

Study processing details: Using reference gene primer amplification, nucleated cell counts were estimated. Data came from immunoSEQ multiplex PCR; TCRdb stores just in-frame clones and leaves some out. D and trimming were read from the DNA, whereas the V and J calls and clone size are those reported in that table. This sample yields 25,000 to 30,000 clones, of which 84% are seen a single time; 15% belongs to the top ten. Germline V gene lookup returns CDR1 SGHVS and CDR2 FQNEAQ. The CDR3 totals 15 residues. V dropped 3 bases and J dropped 5 bases, with 13 bases sitting between them. The rearrangement links TRBV7-8 to TRBJ2-2, with D possibly being TRBD2 (5 bases). Sequencing was performed on peripheral blood. This TCR was recovered from a man in his sixties or seventies with active COVID-19. The CDR3 sequence: CASSFEVGDTGELFF. As DNA, the CDR3 is TGTGCCAGCAGCTTCGAAGTCGGGGATACCGGGGAGCTGTTTTTT. The full variable domain, with the rest looked up from reference TRBV7-8 and TRBJ2-2, is GAGVSQSPRYKVAKRGQDVALRCDPISGHVSLFWYQQALGQGPEFLTYFQNEAQLDKSGLPSDRFFAERPEGSVSTLKIQRTQQEDSAVYLCASSFEVGDTGELFFGEGSRLTVL.